This T cell receptor (beta chain) was recovered during a study of T-cell reconstitution after alpha-beta-depleted transplantation in children. Study-wide points: Surviving thymic progenitors and recipient T cells were the source of high TCRbeta diversity at day 60 in some patients. Alpha-beta T cells about two months after transplant reportedly derived from several hundred expanded graft clones. Newly generated T cells supplied most T-cell counts and diversity one year post-transplant.

To note about this clonotype: Its antigen is as yet unknown.

Molecular barcoding with unique molecular identifiers was used for the TCRbeta library. TCRdb independently ran MiXCR on the PCR reads; one entry per CDR3 protein. The table includes about 640,000 distinct CDR3 sequences, roughly 13% detected once. The length of the CDR3 is 18 residues. With V trimmed by 4 bases and J by 0 bases, 9 bases remained unmatched. The source was PBMCs, mostly from graft donor cells, collected 360 days after TCRalphabeta/CD19-depleted stem cell transplant. This clonotype originated in a male patient aged 10 to 17 who had a stem cell transplant for acute myeloid leukemia, so the T cells may come from the graft donor. The chain joins TRBV12-3 or TRBV12-4 to TRBJ2-6, with 7 bases matching TRBD1. CDR3 amino acids: CASSYRQGTSSGANVLTF. CDR3 nucleotides: TGTGCCAGCAGTTACAGACAGGGAACAAGCTCTGGGGCCAACGTCCTGACTTTC.